This passage covers 15 T cell receptor beta chains from one sample sequenced in a study of Ad26.COV2.S vaccination and SARS-CoV-2 variants. Clones were read by immunoSEQ multiplex PCR, and TCRdb kept only the in-frame ones, dropping some. The table lists 320,000 or so clones, around 90% of them singletons, with about 5% in the top ten. Regarding treatment: 15 to 20 received Ad26.COV2.S at low or high dose, single or two shots; five or six received placebo; per-sample allocation not given. Sampling took place 63 days after the first vaccine or placebo injection. The sequenced sample was peripheral blood, obtained in a trial of Ad26.COV2.S vaccine versus placebo. The origin of the receptors is a person aged 18-60 years who received the Ad26.COV2.S COVID-19 vaccine or a placebo.

The chain recombines TRBV3-1 (or the pseudogene TRBV3-2) with TRBJ2-7; D is unresolved. Germline V gene data show CDR1 as LGHDT and CDR2 as YNNKEL (reference sequence). Trimming took off 4 bases at V and 4 bases at J, with 5 bases between the two ends. This CDR3 has 11 amino acids. The DNA for the CDR3 is TGTGCCAGCAGCCTGAGGTACGAGCAGTACTTC. Translation gives CASSLRYEQYF.

This chain connects TRBV4-1 to TRBJ2-7, with 8 bases that match TRBD2. Germline values: CDR1 MGHRA, CDR2 YSYEKL. V trimming: 4 bases; J trimming: 4 bases; junction bases outside the gene matches: 12. The CDR3 consists of 16 residues. The CDR3 protein is CASSPLSSGDRYEQYF. CDR3 sequence (DNA): TGCGCCAGCAGCCCGTTAAGTAGCGGGGATAGATACGAGCAGTACTTC.

The chain couples TRBV9 to TRBJ1-5; no reliable D call. Looked up from germline, CDR1 is SGDLS and CDR2 is YYNGEE. Trimming left V 0 bases short and J 6 bases short, with 7 bases between. CDR3 size: 13 residues. For the CDR3, the DNA is TGTGCCAGCAGCGTAGATGAGGGTCAGCCCCAGCATTTT. It yields the protein CASSVDEGQPQHF.

The chain carries TRBV21-1 and TRBJ2-1; the table's D gene call, TRBD2, was not cross checked with the DNA. TRBV21-1 is termed a pseudogene. The CDR3 extends over 17 amino acids. As DNA, the CDR3 is TGTGCCAGCAGCAAAGTAGAGGAGTGCAGCTCCTACAATGAGCAGTTCTTC. This gives the protein CASSKVEECSSYNEQFF.

V and J are TRBV6-5 and TRBJ1-2; 8 positions agree with TRBD1. CDR1 is MNHEY and CDR2 is SVGAGI in the germline V gene. V lost 4 bases to trimming and J lost 5 bases; unmatched junction nucleotides: 0. The CDR3 spans 12 residues. CDR3 coding DNA: TGTGCCAGCAGTTGGACAGGGTATGGCTACACCTTC. This codes for CASSWTGYGYTF.

The J gene is TRBJ1-1, the V gene TRBV6-4; D perhaps matches TRBD1 (6 bases). Trimming removed 8 bases at V and 1 base at J, with 17 bases between. Germline V gives CDR1 MRHNA, CDR2 SNTAGT. The CDR3 has 15 residues. CDR3 nucleotides: TGTGCCAGCGCCTACTTCCCGGGACAGAACACTGAAGCTTTCTTT. Translated, it gives CASAYFPGQNTEAFF.

The CDR3 region is CASSEISEKLFF. The CDR3 region has the DNA TGTGCCAGCAGTGAAATAAGTGAAAAACTGTTTTTT. V and J are TRBV25-1 and TRBJ1-4; D is unresolved. The CDR3 consists of 12 residues. With 2 bases removed from V and 7 bases from J, the gap between germline ends came to 5 bases. The germline V gene encodes CDR1 MGHDK and CDR2 SYGVNS.

The rearrangement uses TRBV25-1 and TRBJ2-4, with 7 bases fitting TRBD1. The V segment lost 4 bases and the J segment 0 bases; nucleotides outside the gene matches: 3. The CDR3 covers 15 residues. From germline, CDR1 is MGHDK and CDR2 SYGVNS. DNA for the CDR3: TGTGCCAGCAGTGCCCAGGGGGTAGCCAAAAACATTCAGTACTTC. Its translation is CASSAQGVAKNIQYF.

This chain joins TRBV5-1 and TRBJ2-6; either TRBD1 or TRBD2 may fit D (6 bases each). Trimming left V 4 bases short and J 0 bases short, with 14 bases between. There are 17 residues in the CDR3. Looked up from germline, CDR1 is SGHRS and CDR2 is YFSETQ. The CDR3, as DNA: TGCGCCAGCAGCGGGACTTCAGGGGTCTCTGGGGCCAACGTCCTGACTTTC. Translation: CASSGTSGVSGANVLTF. Drawing the rest from reference TRBV5-1 and TRBJ2-6, the complete variable domain is KAGVTQTPRYLIKTRGQQVTLSCSPISGHRSVSWYQQTPGQGLQFLFEYFSETQRNKGNFPGRFSGRQFSNSRSEMNVSTLELGDSALYLCASSGTSGVSGANVLTFGAGSRLTVL.

The chain employs TRBV6-2 or TRBV6-3 and TRBJ1-1; a possible D gene is TRBD1 (5 bases). Germline lookup yields CDR1 MNHEY and CDR2 SVGEGT. This CDR3 region has 14 residues. Deletions cut 6 bases from V and 4 bases from J, with 15 bases between. The DNA of the CDR3 is TGTGCCAGCAGCTCGCAAGGACACGCCACTGAAGCTTTCTTT. This translates into CASSSQGHATEAFF.

The chain employs TRBV27 and TRBJ2-1, with 10 bases identical to TRBD2. Germline V lookup: CDR1 MNHEY, CDR2 SMNVEV (reference sequence). V gave up 7 bases and J gave up 5 bases; unmatched junction bases: 8. The length of the CDR3 is 15 residues. CDR3 residues: CASIKGTSAHNEQFF. The CDR3 region has the DNA TGTGCCAGCATAAAAGGGACTAGCGCGCACAATGAGCAGTTCTTC.

This rearrangement joins TRBV12-3 or TRBV12-4 to TRBJ2-1; D remains unclear. This CDR3 spans 13 amino acids. V lost 8 bases, J lost 4 bases, and 12 bases lay in between. CDR3 region: CASSPTRYNEQFF. DNA of the CDR3: TGTGCCAGCTCCCCTACCCGATACAATGAGCAGTTCTTC.

The rearrangement links TRBV7-8 to TRBJ1-5; 7 positions match TRBD1. The V gene's germline CDR1 is SGHVS and CDR2 FQNEAQ. CDR3 length equals 14 residues. The J segment lost 6 bases and the V segment lost 1 base, leaving 3 bases of the junction unmatched. The chain's CDR3 is CASSLVTGAQPQHF. The CDR3 bases are TGTGCCAGCAGCTTAGTCACAGGGGCTCAGCCCCAGCATTTT.

The CDR3: CASSVRTGYNEAFF. The CDR3, as DNA: TGTGCCAGCAGTGTGAGGACAGGGTATAATGAAGCTTTCTTT. V and J are TRBV6-2 or TRBV6-3 and TRBJ1-1; 8 nucleotides align to TRBD1. V was clipped by 5 bases and J by 7 bases; unmatched bases: 9. The CDR3 runs to 14 residues. The germline CDR1 and CDR2 sequences are MNHEY and SVGEGT.

The chain is built from TRBV6-5 and TRBJ1-3; D ambiguous. The CDR3 loop spans 15 amino acids. Trimming left V 2 bases short and J 0 bases short, with 8 bases between. CDR1 and CDR2 (germline): MNHEY, SVGAGI. The DNA for the CDR3 is TGTGCCAGCAGTTACGGAGCCAGCTCTGGAAACACCATATATTTT. Encoded protein: CASSYGASSGNTIYF.